This T cell receptor beta chain was sequenced in a study of blood T cell repertoires in COVID-19. Study context: Some COVID-19 samples were acute and others convalescent; all came from the United States, Italy and Spain. Sample material is recorded as cDNA or gDNA derived from T cells, B-cell-depleted T cells, or PBMCs.

Original data processing: Nucleated cell number was recorded as an estimate derived from reference gene primer amplification. Using immunoSEQ multiplex PCR, the repertoire was profiled, and TCRdb retains in-frame clones only, with some absent. The V and J calls and clone size are taken from that table; D and trimming were inferred from the DNA. The top ten clones hold around 7.4% of a sample with roughly 92,000 clones, about 89% of them seen once. There are 15 residues in the CDR3. Between the trimmed V and J ends, which lost 0 bases and 9 bases, there was a span of 13 bases. Germline values: CDR1 SGHRS, CDR2 YFSETQ. This clone was seen only once.

Sequencing was done on a sample of peripheral blood. The sequence was collected from a human donor with acute or convalescent COVID-19. The donor label of this sample is uncertain. The V call is TRBV5-1, the J call TRBJ1-6; D is unresolved. Here the CDR3 reads CASSLDNWAVSPLHF. The CDR3 DNA follows: TGCGCCAGCAGCTTGGATAACTGGGCCGTTTCACCCCTCCACTTT.